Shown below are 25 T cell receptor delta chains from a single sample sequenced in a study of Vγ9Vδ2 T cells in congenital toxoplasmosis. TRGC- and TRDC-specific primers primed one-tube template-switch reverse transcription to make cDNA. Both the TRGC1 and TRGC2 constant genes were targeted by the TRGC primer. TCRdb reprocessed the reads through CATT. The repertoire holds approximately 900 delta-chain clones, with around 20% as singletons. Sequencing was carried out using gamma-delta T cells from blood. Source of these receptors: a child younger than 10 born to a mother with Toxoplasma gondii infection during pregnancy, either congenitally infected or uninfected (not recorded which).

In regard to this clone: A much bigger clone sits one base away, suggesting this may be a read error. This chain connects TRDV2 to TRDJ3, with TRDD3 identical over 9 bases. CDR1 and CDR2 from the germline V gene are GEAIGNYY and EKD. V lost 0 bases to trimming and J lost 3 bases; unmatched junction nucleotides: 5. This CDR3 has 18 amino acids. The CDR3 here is CACDTVGDMFWDTRQMFF. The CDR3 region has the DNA TGTGCCTGTGACACCGTGGGGGATATGTTCTGGGACACCCGACAGATGTTTTTC.

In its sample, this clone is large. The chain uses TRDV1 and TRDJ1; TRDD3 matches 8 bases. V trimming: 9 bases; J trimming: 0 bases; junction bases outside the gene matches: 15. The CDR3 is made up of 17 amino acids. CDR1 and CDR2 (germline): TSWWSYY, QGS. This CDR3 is CALALRAGGPYTDKLIF. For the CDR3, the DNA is TGTGCTCTCGCTTTGCGTGCTGGGGGACCTTACACCGATAAACTCATCTTT.

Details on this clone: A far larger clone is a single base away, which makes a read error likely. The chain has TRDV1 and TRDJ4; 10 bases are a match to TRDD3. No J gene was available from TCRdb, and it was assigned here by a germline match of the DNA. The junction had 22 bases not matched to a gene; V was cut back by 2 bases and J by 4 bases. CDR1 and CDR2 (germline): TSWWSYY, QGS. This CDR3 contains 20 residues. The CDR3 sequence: CALGEFLSDNNWGDTEPLIF. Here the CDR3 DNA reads TGTGCTCTTGGGGAATTCCTATCGGACAATAACTGGGGGGATACGGAACCCCTGATCTTT.

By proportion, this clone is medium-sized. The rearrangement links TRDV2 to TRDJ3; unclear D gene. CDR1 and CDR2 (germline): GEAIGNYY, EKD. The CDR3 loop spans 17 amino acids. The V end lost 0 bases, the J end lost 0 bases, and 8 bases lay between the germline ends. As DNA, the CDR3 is TGTGCCTGTGACACCCTTCGGAGCTCCTGGGACACCCGACAGATGTTTTTC. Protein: CACDTLRSSWDTRQMFF.

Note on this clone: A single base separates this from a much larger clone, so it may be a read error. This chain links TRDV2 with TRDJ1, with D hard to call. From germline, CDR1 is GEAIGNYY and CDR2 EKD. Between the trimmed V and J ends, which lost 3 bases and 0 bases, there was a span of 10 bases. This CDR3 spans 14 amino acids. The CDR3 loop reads CACDELMDTDKLIF. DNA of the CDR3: TGTGCCTGTGACGAGCTAATGGACACCGATAAACTCATCTTT.

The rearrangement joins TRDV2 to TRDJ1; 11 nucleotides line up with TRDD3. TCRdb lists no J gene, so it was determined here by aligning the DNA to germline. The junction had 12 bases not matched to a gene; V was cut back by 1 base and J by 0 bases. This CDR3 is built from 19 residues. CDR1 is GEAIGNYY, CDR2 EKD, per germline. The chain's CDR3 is CACDTLGDTSNPYTDKLIF. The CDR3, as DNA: TGTGCCTGTGACACTCTGGGGGATACATCGAACCCATACACCGATAAACTCATCTTT.

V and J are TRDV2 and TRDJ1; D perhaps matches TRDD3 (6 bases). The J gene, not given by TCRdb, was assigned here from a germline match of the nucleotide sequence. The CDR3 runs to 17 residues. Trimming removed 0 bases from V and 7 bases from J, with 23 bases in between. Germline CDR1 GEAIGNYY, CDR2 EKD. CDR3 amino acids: CACDTLGYDLVWGKLIF. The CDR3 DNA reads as TGTGCCTGTGACACCCTGGGATATGATCTGGTTTGGGGTAAACTCATCTTT.

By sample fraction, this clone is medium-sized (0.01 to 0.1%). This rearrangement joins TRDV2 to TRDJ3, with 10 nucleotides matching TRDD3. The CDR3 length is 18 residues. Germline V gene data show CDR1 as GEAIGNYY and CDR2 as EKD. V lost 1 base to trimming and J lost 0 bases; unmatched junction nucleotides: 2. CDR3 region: CACDTGGYSSWDTRQMFF. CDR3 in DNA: TGTGCCTGTGACACTGGGGGATACAGCTCCTGGGACACCCGACAGATGTTTTTC.

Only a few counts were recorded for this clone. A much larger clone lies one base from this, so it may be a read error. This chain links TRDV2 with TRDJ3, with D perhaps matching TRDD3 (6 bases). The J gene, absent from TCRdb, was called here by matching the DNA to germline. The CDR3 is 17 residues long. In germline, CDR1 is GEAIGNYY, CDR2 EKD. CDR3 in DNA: TGTGCCTGTGACACCCTTCGGAGCTCCTGGGGCACCCGACAGATGTTTTTC. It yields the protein CACDTLRSSWGTRQMFF.

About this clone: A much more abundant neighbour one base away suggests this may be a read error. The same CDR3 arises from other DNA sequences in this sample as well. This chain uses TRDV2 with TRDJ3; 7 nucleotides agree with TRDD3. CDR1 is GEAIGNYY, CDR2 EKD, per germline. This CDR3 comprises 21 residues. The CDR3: CACDSPVLGPNLSWDTRQMFF. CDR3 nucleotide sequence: TGTGCCTGTGACTCCCCGGTACTGGGGCCAAACCTCTCCTGGGACACCCGCCAGATGTTTTTC.

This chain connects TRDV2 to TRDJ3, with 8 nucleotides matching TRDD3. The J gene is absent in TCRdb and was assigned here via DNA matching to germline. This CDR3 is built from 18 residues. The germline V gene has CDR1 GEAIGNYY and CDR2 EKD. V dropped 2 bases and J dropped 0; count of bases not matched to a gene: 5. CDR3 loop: CACDILGGLSWDTRQMFF. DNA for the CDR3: TGTGCCTGTGACATACTGGGGGGACTCTCCTGGGACACCCGACAGATGTTTTTC.

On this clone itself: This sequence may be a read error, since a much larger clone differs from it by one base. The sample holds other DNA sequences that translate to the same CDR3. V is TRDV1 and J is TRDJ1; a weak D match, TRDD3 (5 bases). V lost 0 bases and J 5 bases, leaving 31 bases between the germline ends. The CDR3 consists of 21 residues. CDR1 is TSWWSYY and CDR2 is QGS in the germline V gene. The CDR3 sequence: CALGELRRVPDWRRFADKLIF. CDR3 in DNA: TGTGCTCTTGGGGAACTTCGAAGGGTTCCAGACTGGCGGAGGTTCGCTGATAAACTCATCTTT.

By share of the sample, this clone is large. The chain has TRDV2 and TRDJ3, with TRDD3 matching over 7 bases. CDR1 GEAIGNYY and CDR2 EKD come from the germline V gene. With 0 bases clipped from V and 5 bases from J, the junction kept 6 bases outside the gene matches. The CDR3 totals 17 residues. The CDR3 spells CACDTVGGSRDTRQMFF. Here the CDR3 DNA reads TGTGCCTGTGACACCGTGGGGGGATCTCGGGACACCCGACAGATGTTTTTC.

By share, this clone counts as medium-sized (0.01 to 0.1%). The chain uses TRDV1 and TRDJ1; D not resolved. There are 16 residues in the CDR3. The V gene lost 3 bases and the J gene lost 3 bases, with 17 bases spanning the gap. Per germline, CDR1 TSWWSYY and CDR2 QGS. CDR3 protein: CALGDEAIGGSDKLIF. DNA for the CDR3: TGTGCTCTTGGGGACGAGGCGATTGGTGGCTCCGATAAACTCATCTTT.

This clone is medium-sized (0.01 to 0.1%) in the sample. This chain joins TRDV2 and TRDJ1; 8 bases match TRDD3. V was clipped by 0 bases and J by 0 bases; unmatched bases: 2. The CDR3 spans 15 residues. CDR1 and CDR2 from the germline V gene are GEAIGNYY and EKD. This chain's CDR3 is CACDTWGMYTDKLIF. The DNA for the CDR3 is TGTGCCTGTGACACCTGGGGGATGTACACCGATAAACTCATCTTT.

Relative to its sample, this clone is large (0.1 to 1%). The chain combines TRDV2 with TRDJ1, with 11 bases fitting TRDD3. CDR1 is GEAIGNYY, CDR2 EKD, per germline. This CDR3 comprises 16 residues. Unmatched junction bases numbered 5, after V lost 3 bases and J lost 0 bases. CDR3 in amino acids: CACDSLLGDNTDKLIF. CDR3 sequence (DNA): TGTGCCTGTGACTCGCTACTGGGGGATAACACCGATAAACTCATCTTT.

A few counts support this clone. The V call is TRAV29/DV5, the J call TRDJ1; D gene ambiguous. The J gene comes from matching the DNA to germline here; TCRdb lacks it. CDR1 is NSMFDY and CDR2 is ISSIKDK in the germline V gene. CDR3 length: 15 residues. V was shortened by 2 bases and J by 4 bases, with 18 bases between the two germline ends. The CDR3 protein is CAASARRIPRDKLIF. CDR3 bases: TGTGCAGCAAGTGCGCGAAGGATCCCCCGCGATAAACTCATCTTT.

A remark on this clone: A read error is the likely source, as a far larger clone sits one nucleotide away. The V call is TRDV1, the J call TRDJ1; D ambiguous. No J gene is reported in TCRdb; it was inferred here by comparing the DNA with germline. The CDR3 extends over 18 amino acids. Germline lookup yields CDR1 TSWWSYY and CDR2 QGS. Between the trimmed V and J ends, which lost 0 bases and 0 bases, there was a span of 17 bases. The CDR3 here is CALGELGSVGTNTDKLIF. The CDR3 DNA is TGTGCTCTTGGGGAACTAGGATCTGTGGGTACAAACACCGATAAACTCATCTTT.

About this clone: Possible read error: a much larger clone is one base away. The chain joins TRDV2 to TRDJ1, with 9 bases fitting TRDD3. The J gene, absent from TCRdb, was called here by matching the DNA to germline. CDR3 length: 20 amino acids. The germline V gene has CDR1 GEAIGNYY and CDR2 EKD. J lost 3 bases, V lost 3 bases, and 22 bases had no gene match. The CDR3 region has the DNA TGTGCCTGTGACCCCTTAGGGACCGGGGGGATACAAGTGGAAGCCGATAAACTCATCTTT. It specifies CACDPLGTGGIQVEADKLIF.

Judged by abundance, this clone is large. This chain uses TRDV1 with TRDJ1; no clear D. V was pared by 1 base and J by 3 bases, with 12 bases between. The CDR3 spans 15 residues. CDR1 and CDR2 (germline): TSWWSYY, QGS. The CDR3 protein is CALGERYRSSDKLIF. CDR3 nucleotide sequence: TGTGCTCTTGGGGAACGCTATCGCTCCTCCGATAAACTCATCTTT.

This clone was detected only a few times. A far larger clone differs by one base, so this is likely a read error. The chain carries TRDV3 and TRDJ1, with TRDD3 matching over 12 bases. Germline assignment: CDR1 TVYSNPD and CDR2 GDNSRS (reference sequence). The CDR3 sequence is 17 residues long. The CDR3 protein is CAWQDLLGDTRTDRLIF. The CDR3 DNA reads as TGTGCCTGGCAGGACCTACTGGGGGATACCCGCACCGATAGACTCATCTTT.

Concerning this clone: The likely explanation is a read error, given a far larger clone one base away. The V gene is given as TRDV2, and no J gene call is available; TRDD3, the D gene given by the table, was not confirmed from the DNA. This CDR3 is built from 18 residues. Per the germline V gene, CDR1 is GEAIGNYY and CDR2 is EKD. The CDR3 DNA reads TGTGCCTGTGACAACCTCAGTACTGGGGGATACAAAGACGATAAACACATCTTT. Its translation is CACDNLSTGGYKDDKHIF.

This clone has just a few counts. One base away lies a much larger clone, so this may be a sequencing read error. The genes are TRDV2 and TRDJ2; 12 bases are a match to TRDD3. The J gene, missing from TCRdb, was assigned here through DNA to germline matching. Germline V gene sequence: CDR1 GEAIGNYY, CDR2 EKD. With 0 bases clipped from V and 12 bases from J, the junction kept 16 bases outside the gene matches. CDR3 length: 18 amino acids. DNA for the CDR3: TGTGCCTGTGACACCTTACTGGGGGATACAGAGCGCACCGATAAACTCTTCTTT. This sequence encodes CACDTLLGDTERTDKLFF.

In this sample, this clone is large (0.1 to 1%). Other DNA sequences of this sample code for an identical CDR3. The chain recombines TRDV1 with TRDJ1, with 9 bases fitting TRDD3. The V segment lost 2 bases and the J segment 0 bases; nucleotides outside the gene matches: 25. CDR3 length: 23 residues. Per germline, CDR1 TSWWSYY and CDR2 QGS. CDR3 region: CALGESLPPMLPPGGLYTDKLIF. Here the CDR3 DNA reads TGTGCTCTTGGGGAATCCCTACCCCCAATGCTTCCACCTGGGGGATTGTACACCGATAAACTCATCTTT.

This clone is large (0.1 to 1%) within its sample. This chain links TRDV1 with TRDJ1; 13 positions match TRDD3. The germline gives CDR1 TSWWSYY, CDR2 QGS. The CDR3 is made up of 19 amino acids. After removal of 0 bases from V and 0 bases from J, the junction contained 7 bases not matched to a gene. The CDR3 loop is CALGELPYWGIRYTDKLIF. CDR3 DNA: TGTGCTCTTGGGGAACTTCCGTACTGGGGGATACGGTACACCGATAAACTCATCTTT.